The 27 T cell receptor beta chains below all came from one sample that was sequenced in a study of human T cells and chemical hapten exposure. TCRdb fed the RACE reads into MiXCR, producing one record per CDR3 protein. The sample holds 200,000 to 300,000 distinct CDR3 sequences, 8.6% seen once. This sample's time point: pre-sensitization, week 0. Treatment given: therapeutic diphenylcyclopropenone sensitization with weekly scalp DPC. Specimen: whole blood, collected in connection with sensitization to the hapten diphenylcyclopropenone (DPC). These receptors originate from a woman in her 40s with alopecia areata. Some clones in this sample may be carry-over from other donors' samples.

The chain uses TRBV10-3 and TRBJ2-7; TRBD1 matches 9 bases. Germline CDR1 and CDR2: ENHRY and SYGVKD. CDR3 length equals 15 residues. V shed 5 bases and J 4 bases; nucleotides not matched to a gene: 9. CDR3 region: CAISRNRDRAYEQYF. The CDR3 bases are TGTGCCATCAGTCGGAACCGGGACAGGGCGTACGAGCAGTACTTC.

This clonotype has only a few counts. The chain employs TRBV4-3 and TRBJ1-4; D remains ambiguous. V was shortened by 1 base and J by 6 bases, with 12 bases between the two germline ends. The CDR3 has 15 residues. Germline lookup yields CDR1 LGHNA and CDR2 YSLEER. The CDR3 nucleotides are TGCGCCAGCAGCCAAGGTACCTACCGGGATGAAAAACTGTTTTTT. As protein: CASSQGTYRDEKLFF.

The rearrangement links TRBV7-9 to TRBJ1-2; D might be TRBD1 (6 bases). V dropped 5 bases and J dropped 0 bases, with 16 bases sitting between them. There are 16 residues in the CDR3. Germline V gene data show CDR1 as SEHNR and CDR2 as FQNEAQ (reference sequence). CDR3 residues: CASSPSMDRANYGYTF. The CDR3 DNA reads as TGTGCCAGCAGCCCTAGTATGGACAGAGCTAACTATGGCTACACCTTC.

There are a few counts of this clonotype. The genes are TRBV20-1 and TRBJ2-3; TRBD2 might be the D (5 bases). The germline V gene has CDR1 DFQATT and CDR2 SNEGSKA (reference sequence). The V and J ends lost 0 bases and 7 bases respectively, with 11 bases between them. The CDR3 consists of 13 residues. CDR3 residues: CSARDGGSHTQYF. CDR3 nucleotide sequence: TGCAGTGCTAGAGATGGCGGGTCGCATACGCAGTATTTT.

This clonotype was counted a few times. The gene calls are TRBV10-3 and TRBJ1-2, with D tentatively TRBD1 (6 bases). V was trimmed by 6 bases and J by 10 bases, leaving 15 bases between them. The CDR3 contains 12 residues. Germline CDR1 and CDR2: ENHRY and SYGVKD. The CDR3 loop is CAIRGGTWDYTF. The CDR3 nucleotides are TGTGCCATCAGGGGAGGGACATGGGACTACACCTTC.

Concerning this clonotype: The junction departs from germline at one end; a sequencing error may be responsible. The rearrangement uses TRBV4-3 and TRBJ1-1; a weak D match, TRBD1 (6 bases). The CDR3 is 16 residues long. The germline V gene has CDR1 LGHNA and CDR2 YSLEER. The CDR3 coding sequence is TGCGCCAGCAGCCAAGTCTGGTCAGGGGCCGCACCTGAAGTTTTCTTT. This encodes CASSQVWSGAAPEVFF.

A few counts support this clonotype. V is TRBV6-5 and J is TRBJ2-5, with D possibly being TRBD1 (6 bases). Trimming took 4 bases from V and 5 from J, leaving 14 bases between them. The CDR3 extends over 14 amino acids. Germline assignment: CDR1 MNHEY and CDR2 SVGAGI. CDR3 protein: CASSSRGGGETQYF. The DNA of the CDR3 is TGTGCCAGCAGTTCCAGGGGCGGCGGGGAGACCCAGTACTTC.

This clonotype was recorded a few times. The genes are TRBV6-4 and TRBJ2-2; 12 positions agree with TRBD2. V was clipped by 4 bases and J by 1 base; unmatched bases: 1. The CDR3 is made up of 16 amino acids. In germline, CDR1 is MRHNA, CDR2 SNTAGT. The CDR3 DNA follows: TGTGCCAGCAGTGGGACTAGCGGGATGAACACCGGGGAGCTGTTTTTT. Protein sequence: CASSGTSGMNTGELFF.

The chain employs TRBV5-6 and TRBJ2-3, with 13 bases aligning to TRBD2. The CDR3 covers 15 residues. Germline V CDR1 and CDR2: SGHDT, YYEEEE. V lost 4 bases to trimming and J lost 3 bases; unmatched junction nucleotides: 2. The CDR3 protein is CASSPLAGGTDTQYF. The CDR3 DNA reads as TGTGCCAGCAGCCCACTAGCGGGAGGGACAGATACGCAGTATTTT.

This clonotype was seen a handful of times. The rearrangement uses TRBV5-5 and TRBJ2-5; 9 nucleotides line up with TRBD2. Germline CDR1 and CDR2: SGHKS and YYEKEE (reference sequence). Trimming at V came to 3 bases and at J to 4 bases, leaving 10 bases not matched to a gene. This CDR3 comprises 16 residues. The CDR3: CASSSLAGRRGETQYF. CDR3 sequence (DNA): TGTGCCAGCAGCTCCCTAGCGGGACGACGGGGAGAGACCCAGTACTTC. Variable domain in full (rest from reference TRBV5-5 and TRBJ2-5): DAGVTQSPTHLIKTRGQQVTLRCSPISGHKSVSWYQQVLGQGPQFIFQYYEKEERGRGNFPDRFSARQFPNYSSELNVNALLLGDSALYLCASSSLAGRRGETQYFGPGTRLLVL.

This clonotype was found many times. The rearrangement links TRBV4-1 to TRBJ2-7; D is ambiguous. The CDR3 consists of 16 residues. Per germline, CDR1 MGHRA and CDR2 YSYEKL. Trimming shortened V by 1 base and J by 3 bases, and 16 bases separated the two germline ends. In DNA, the CDR3 is TGCGCCAGCAGCCAAGGGACGTCAGTAGATTACTACGAGCAGTACTTC. Protein sequence: CASSQGTSVDYYEQYF.

The V gene is TRBV7-2, the J gene TRBJ2-1, with 9 bases lining up with TRBD1. CDR1 is SGHTA and CDR2 is FQGNSA in the germline V gene. The CDR3 runs to 14 residues. The V gene end was trimmed by 4 bases and the J gene end by 9 bases; junction bases not matched to a gene: 7. The CDR3 bases are TGTGCCAGCAGCTCGGACAGGGGAGGAGGTGAGCAGTTCTTC. Amino acid sequence: CASSSDRGGGEQFF.

This clonotype came up a few times. The chain links TRBV7-6 to TRBJ2-7; 10 positions agree with TRBD1. The CDR3 length is 14 residues. The germline V gene encodes CDR1 SGHVS and CDR2 FNYEAQ. With 5 bases clipped from V and 5 bases from J, the junction kept 6 bases outside the gene matches. CDR3 sequence (DNA): TGTGCCAGCAGCCCAGGGACAGGGGCCCACGAGCAGTACTTC. This encodes CASSPGTGAHEQYF. Complete variable domain (other parts from reference TRBV7-6 and TRBJ2-7): GAGVSQSPRYKVTKRGQDVALRCDPISGHVSLYWYRQALGQGPEFLTYFNYEAQQDKSGLPNDRFSAERPEGSISTLTIQRTEQRDSAMYRCASSPGTGAHEQYFGPGTRLTVT.

This clonotype has just a few counts. This chain joins TRBV7-2 and TRBJ1-1; no clear D. V dropped 4 bases and J dropped 6 bases, with 15 bases sitting between them. The germline CDR1 and CDR2 sequences are SGHTA and FQGNSA. CDR3 size: 14 residues. The CDR3 DNA is TGTGCCAGCAGCTCGCTTCTTATAGGGTCTGAAGCTTTCTTT. It yields the protein CASSSLLIGSEAFF.

The chain employs TRBV5-1 and TRBJ1-6, with D unclear. Per germline, CDR1 SGHRS and CDR2 YFSETQ. The CDR3 is made up of 19 amino acids. The V gene lost 4 bases and the J gene lost 0 bases, with 20 bases spanning the gap. CDR3 protein: CASSASSTGQSSYNSPLHF. The CDR3 DNA reads TGCGCCAGCAGCGCCTCGAGCACGGGCCAGAGCTCCTATAATTCACCCCTCCACTTT. Using reference TRBV5-1 and TRBJ1-6 for the parts outside the CDR3, the full variable domain is KAGVTQTPRYLIKTRGQQVTLSCSPISGHRSVSWYQQTPGQGLQFLFEYFSETQRNKGNFPGRFSGRQFSNSRSEMNVSTLELGDSALYLCASSASSTGQSSYNSPLHFGNGTRLTVT.

This rearrangement joins TRBV4-1 to TRBJ2-1; TRBD2 agrees at 16 bases. V lost 0 bases and J lost 7; bases outside the gene matches: 6. Germline V lookup: CDR1 MGHRA, CDR2 YSYEKL. This CDR3 has 18 amino acids. CDR3 DNA sequence: TGCGCCAGCAGCCAAGATCGTCCGGGACTAGCGGGAGGGAATGAGCAGTTCTTC. This gives the protein CASSQDRPGLAGGNEQFF.

The chain couples TRBV12-3 or TRBV12-4 to TRBJ2-1; D gene uncertain. CDR3 length equals 11 residues. Trimming took 5 bases from V and 12 from J, leaving 11 bases between them. CDR3 DNA sequence: TGTGCCAGCAGTAACTCCCTCAGGCAGTTCTTC. Translating gives CASSNSLRQFF.

This clonotype has ten or more counts. The rearrangement links TRBV5-1 to TRBJ2-1; 14 bases match TRBD2. V was clipped by 1 base and J by 4 bases; unmatched bases: 13. Germline lookup yields CDR1 SGHRS and CDR2 YFSETQ. The CDR3 is made up of 20 amino acids. CDR3 DNA sequence: TGCGCCAGCAGCTTGTTTGGGACTAGCGGGAGAACGACGAGTTACAATGAGCAGTTCTTC. Translated: CASSLFGTSGRTTSYNEQFF.

This clonotype came up many times. This sequence joins TRBV7-3 and TRBJ1-2; 7 bases line up with TRBD1. CDR1 is SGHTA and CDR2 is FQGTGA in the germline V gene. The junction had 11 bases not matched to a gene; V was cut back by 5 bases and J by 11 bases. The CDR3 covers 13 residues. CDR3 nucleotides: TGTGCCAGCAGCCCTACTCCGGGACAGCGGTACACCTTC. It is translated as CASSPTPGQRYTF.

This clonotype was seen more than once but under ten times. The V and J genes are TRBV7-6 and TRBJ1-2, with D tentatively TRBD1 (5 bases). CDR1 and CDR2 from the germline V gene are SGHVS and FNYEAQ. Trimming removed 4 bases from V and 8 bases from J, with 11 bases in between. The CDR3 has 12 residues. The CDR3 sequence: CASSSQGSGYTF. The CDR3 bases are TGTGCCAGCAGCTCCCAGGGCAGCGGCTACACCTTC.

The rearrangement joins TRBV18 to TRBJ2-1, with a tentative D call TRBD1 (6 bases). The CDR3 covers 15 residues. Germline V gene lookup returns CDR1 KGHSH and CDR2 LQKENI. The ends were cut back, 8 bases at V and 4 bases at J, with 18 bases in the middle. The CDR3: CASHRVQGRYNEQFF. CDR3 sequence (DNA): TGTGCCAGCCACCGGGTCCAGGGGCGATACAATGAGCAGTTCTTC. Full variable domain (missing parts from reference TRBV18 and TRBJ2-1): NAGVMQNPRHLVRRRGQEARLRCSPMKGHSHVYWYRQLPEEGLKFMVYLQKENIIDESGMPKERFSAEFPKEGPSILRIQQVVRGDSAAYFCASHRVQGRYNEQFFGPGTRLTVL.

This clonotype was picked up many times. This chain connects TRBV29-1 to TRBJ2-1, with 9 nucleotides matching TRBD2. After removal of 4 bases from V and 7 bases from J, the junction contained 8 bases not matched to a gene. Germline V gene lookup returns CDR1 SQVTM and CDR2 ANQGSEA. The CDR3 runs to 14 residues. This chain's CDR3 is CSVVGSGRPNEQFF. The CDR3 DNA sequence: TGCAGCGTTGTCGGTAGCGGGAGACCTAATGAGCAGTTCTTC.

The V gene is TRBV2, the J gene TRBJ2-7, with 11 bases lining up with TRBD2. After removal of 6 bases from V and 1 base from J, the junction contained 5 bases not matched to a gene. Germline CDR1 and CDR2: SNHLY and FYNNEI. This CDR3 is 15 amino acids long. In DNA form, the CDR3 reads TGTGCCAGCAGGGCCGGGACTAGCGGTTCCTACGAGCAGTACTTC. This translates into CASRAGTSGSYEQYF. The full variable domain, its missing parts supplied by reference TRBV2 and TRBJ2-7, is EPEVTQTPSHQVTQMGQEVILRCVPISNHLYFYWYRQILGQKVEFLVSFYNNEISEKSEIFDDQFSVERPDGSNFTLKIRSTKLEDSAMYFCASRAGTSGSYEQYFGPGTRLTVT.

The chain employs TRBV27 and TRBJ2-7; TRBD1 matches at 9 bases. The germline gives CDR1 MNHEY, CDR2 SMNVEV (reference sequence). The CDR3 has 15 residues. After removal of 1 base from V and 4 bases from J, the junction contained 5 bases not matched to a gene. CDR3 sequence reads: CASSLFGTGLYEQYF. DNA for the CDR3: TGTGCCAGCAGTTTATTCGGGACAGGGTTATACGAGCAGTACTTC.

This clonotype was detected ten times or more. The chain's CDR3 is CASSLPAGTGYF. The DNA for the CDR3 is TGTGCCAGCAGTTTACCGGCCGGGACAGGCTACTTC. The chain carries TRBV28 and TRBJ2-7; TRBD1 aligns across 8 bases. Per the germline V gene, CDR1 is MDHEN and CDR2 is SYDVKM. This CDR3 comprises 12 residues. Trimming at V came to 2 bases and at J to 13 bases, leaving 7 bases not matched to a gene. The variable domain in full, completed from reference TRBV28 and TRBJ2-7, reads DVKVTQSSRYLVKRTGEKVFLECVQDMDHENMFWYRQDPGLGLRLIYFSYDVKMKEKGDIPEGYSVSREKKERFSLILESASTNQTSMYLCASSLPAGTGYFGPGTRLTVT.

This chain joins TRBV4-1 and TRBJ2-1; D might be TRBD2 (5 bases). Germline V lookup: CDR1 MGHRA, CDR2 YSYEKL. The V and J ends lost 8 bases and 0 bases respectively, with 17 bases between them. This CDR3 is built from 16 residues. The CDR3 DNA reads TGCGCCAGCTATGACCCACTACGGGGCTCCTACAATGAGCAGTTCTTC. This translates into CASYDPLRGSYNEQFF.

This clonotype appeared a few times. The chain carries TRBV12-3 or TRBV12-4 and TRBJ1-1; no clear D gene. Trimming pared 6 bases from V and 2 bases from J, leaving 10 bases between. The CDR3 length is 13 residues. The CDR3 DNA sequence: TGTGCCAGCAGCCGGAACAGCAACACTGAAGCTTTCTTT. Translated: CASSRNSNTEAFF.